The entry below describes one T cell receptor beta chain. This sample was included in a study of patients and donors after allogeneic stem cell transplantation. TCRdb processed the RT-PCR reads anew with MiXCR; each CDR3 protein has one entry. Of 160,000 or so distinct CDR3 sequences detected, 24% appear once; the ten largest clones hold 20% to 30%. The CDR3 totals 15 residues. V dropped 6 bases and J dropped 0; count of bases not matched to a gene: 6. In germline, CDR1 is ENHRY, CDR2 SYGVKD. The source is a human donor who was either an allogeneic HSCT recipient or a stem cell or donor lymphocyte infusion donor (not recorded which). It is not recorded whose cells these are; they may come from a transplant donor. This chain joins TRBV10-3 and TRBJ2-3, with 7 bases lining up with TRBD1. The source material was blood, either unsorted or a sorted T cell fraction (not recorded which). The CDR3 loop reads CAISPGQVSTDTQYF. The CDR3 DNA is TGTGCCATCAGCCCCGGACAGGTTAGCACAGATACGCAGTATTTT.